This TCR beta chain was sequenced for a study of OX40 agonist ivuxolimab in advanced cancers. This clone came up a few times. This table comes from immunoSEQ multiplex PCR, and its TCRdb copy is limited to in-frame clones, with some not included. The repertoire holds 65,000 to 100,000 clones, about 80% seen once, with more than 6% in the top ten. Patients had blood sampled at baseline and again on cycle 4 day 1 and cycle 7 day 1. Between the trimmed V and J ends, which lost 3 bases and 1 base, there was a span of 17 bases. The CDR3 spans 17 residues. Germline V gives CDR1 SGHNT, CDR2 YYREEE (reference sequence).

Here the sequenced sample was CD4+ or CD8+ T cells sorted from blood, taken in a trial of the OX40 agonist ivuxolimab. The clonotype was recovered from an adult with an advanced solid tumor such as melanoma, head and neck, liver or kidney cancer. J is TRBJ2-1 and V is TRBV5-4, with D possibly being TRBD2 (5 bases). The chain's CDR3 is CASSSDRTFLSYNEQFF. The CDR3 DNA reads TGTGCCAGCAGCTCGGACCGGACTTTTCTTTCCTACAATGAGCAGTTCTTC.